This T cell receptor beta chain was identified during a study of blood T cell repertoires in COVID-19. Study information: T cells, B-cell-depleted T cells, or PBMCs supplied cDNA or gDNA.

CDR3 length: 14 residues. CDR1 SGHRS and CDR2 YFSETQ come from the germline V gene. With 2 bases clipped from V and 2 bases from J, the junction kept 4 bases outside the gene matches. In the original processing: It was from reference gene primer amplification that nucleated cell counts were estimated. Repertoires were generated with immunoSEQ multiplex PCR, while TCRdb's copy carries only in-frame clones and drops some. V, J and clone size were drawn from that table, and D and trimming were deduced from the DNA. This table holds about 47,000 clones, roughly four fifths found once. This TCR was recovered from a man in his fifties or sixties with active COVID-19. Material: peripheral blood. This rearrangement joins TRBV5-1 to TRBJ2-7, with 7 bases identical to TRBD1. CDR3 residues: CASSFDRETYEQYF. The DNA for the CDR3 is TGCGCCAGCAGCTTCGACAGGGAAACCTACGAGCAGTACTTC.